Shown below are 30 T cell receptor beta chains from a single sample sequenced in a study of blood T cell repertoires in COVID-19 (dated by TCRdb to about 2020). Library preparation employed the immunoSEQ multiplex PCR assay. TCRdb took this table from immuneACCESS and kept in-frame rearrangements with V and J called. Such tables lack part of the clones; where checked against another copy, unresolved V genes explain under half of the gap, and the rest is unexplained. This sample holds about 240,000 clones; roughly 87% were observed only once. About 7% of the sample rests with the top ten. The specimen sequenced was peripheral blood. The receptors shown here come from a man in his sixties who had recovered from COVID-19.

V is TRBV5-3 and J is TRBJ2-2; D not resolved. TRBV5-3 is sorted into the ORF group, with uncertain function. V shed 2 bases and J shed 4 bases, with 6 bases lying between them. The CDR3 is 13 amino acids. This CDR3 reads CARSFPSTGELFF. DNA for the CDR3: TGTGCCAGAAGCTTCCCCTCCACCGGGGAGCTGTTTTTT.

The J gene is TRBJ1-1, the V gene TRBV4-1, with unresolved D. The CDR3 has 15 amino acids. Germline CDR1 is MGHRA and CDR2 is YSYEKL. V shed 0 bases and J shed 0 bases, with 8 bases lying between them. The CDR3, as DNA: TGCGCCAGCAGCCAAGATATCGGGATGAACACTGAAGCTTTCTTT. Translation gives CASSQDIGMNTEAFF.

This sequence joins TRBV10-3 and TRBJ1-2; tentatively, D is TRBD1 (5 bases). The ends were cut back, 7 bases at V and 5 bases at J, with 14 bases in the middle. The CDR3 is 13 residues long. Germline V lookup: CDR1 ENHRY, CDR2 SYGVKD. The CDR3 reads CAINSGGAYGYTF. The DNA for the CDR3 is TGTGCCATCAACTCGGGAGGGGCATATGGCTACACCTTC.

As DNA, the CDR3 is TGTGCCAGCAGCAAGGGGGCTTTGGGCACTGAAGCTTTCTTT. Encoded protein: CASSKGALGTEAFF. The genes are TRBV7-9 and TRBJ1-1, with 7 bases fitting TRBD1. This CDR3 has 14 residues. Germline CDR1 and CDR2: SEHNR and FQNEAQ (reference sequence). The V gene end was trimmed by 5 bases and the J gene end by 4 bases; junction bases not matched to a gene: 7.

This clone has just one count. Mismatch with germline at one junction end may stem from a read error. CDR3 in amino acids: CASSRRQNQETQYF. The CDR3 nucleotides are TGTGCCAGCAGCCGCCGACAGAACCAGGAGACCCAGTACTTC. V gene TRBV27 combines with J gene TRBJ2-5; possible D gene TRBD1, 5 bases. This CDR3 region has 14 residues. From germline, CDR1 is MNHEY and CDR2 SMNVEV (reference sequence).

The chain links TRBV19 to TRBJ1-2; TRBD1 matches at 7 bases. Trimming cost V 3 bases and J 4 bases; bases outside gene matches: 8. CDR1 and CDR2 from the germline V gene are LNHDA and SQIVND (reference sequence). The CDR3 spans 15 residues. This chain's CDR3 is CASSIMGDRSYGYTF. The CDR3 nucleotides are TGTGCCAGTAGTATCATGGGGGACAGAAGCTATGGCTACACCTTC. Filled out from reference TRBV19 and TRBJ1-2, the complete variable domain reads DGGITQSPKYLFRKEGQNVTLSCEQNLNHDAMYWYRQDPGQGLRLIYYSQIVNDFQKGDIAEGYSVSREKKESFPLTVTSAQKNPTAFYLCASSIMGDRSYGYTFGSGTRLTVV.

The chain carries TRBV30 and TRBJ1-1; 7 bases are shared with TRBD1. Germline loops: CDR1 GTSNPN, CDR2 SVGIG (reference sequence). The J segment lost 7 bases and the V segment lost 3 bases, leaving 5 bases of the junction unmatched. The CDR3 contains 12 residues. CDR3 DNA sequence: TGTGCCTGGAGCGTTTACAGGGGTGAAGCTTTCTTT. This translates into CAWSVYRGEAFF.

V is TRBV19 and J is TRBJ2-2; the D gene is possibly TRBD1 (6 bases). V lost 3 bases to trimming and J lost 4 bases, with 15 bases between them. CDR3 length: 16 residues. Germline lookup yields CDR1 LNHDA and CDR2 SQIVND (reference sequence). CDR3 amino acids: CASSMLGQRFTGELFF. The CDR3 coding sequence is TGTGCCAGTAGTATGCTCGGACAGCGCTTCACCGGGGAGCTGTTTTTT.

The V call is TRBV21-1, the J call TRBJ2-7; the table's D gene call, TRBD1, was not cross checked with the DNA. TRBV21-1 is recorded as a pseudogene. CDR3 length: 13 residues. CDR3: CASKGRVYHEQYV. The DNA for the CDR3 is TGTGCCAGCAAGGGCAGGGTCTACCACGAGCAGTACGTC.

Concerning this clone itself: The same CDR3 also results from other DNA sequences found in this sample. The V call is TRBV9, the J call TRBJ2-5, with 12 bases identical to TRBD2. Germline loops: CDR1 SGDLS, CDR2 YYNGEE. V shed 0 bases, J shed 5 bases, and the junction held 5 bases outside the gene matches. The CDR3 consists of 16 residues. In DNA form, the CDR3 reads TGTGCCAGCAGCGTAGCTAGCGGGGGGGCCCGTGAGACCCAGTACTTC. This translates into CASSVASGGARETQYF.

This clone has just one count. This sequence joins TRBV19 and TRBJ1-1; D not certain. Looked up from germline, CDR1 is LNHDA and CDR2 is SQIVND (reference sequence). V was clipped by 7 bases and J by 5 bases, with 8 bases between them. The CDR3 contains 11 residues. CDR3 region: CASTRVTEAFF. The DNA for the CDR3 is TGTGCCAGTACCCGCGTGACTGAAGCTTTCTTT.

This clone came up a few times. The chain recombines TRBV24-1 with TRBJ2-1; D gene ambiguous. CDR3 length: 12 residues. V shed 1 base and J shed 10 bases, with 7 bases lying between them. The germline gives CDR1 KGHDR, CDR2 SFDVKD. The chain's CDR3 is CATSDFGLEQFF. CDR3 nucleotides: TGTGCCACCAGTGATTTCGGTTTAGAGCAGTTCTTC.

This clone was seen only a few times. V and J are TRBV5-1 and TRBJ1-1; the D is unclear. The germline gives CDR1 SGHRS, CDR2 YFSETQ. V lost 1 base to trimming and J lost 4 bases, with 8 bases between them. The CDR3 runs to 13 residues. CDR3 coding DNA: TGCGCCAGCAGCTTGCAGGTAACCACTGAAGCTTTCTTT. It is translated as CASSLQVTTEAFF.

The chain's CDR3 is CASSLTGASRLFF. Here the CDR3 DNA reads TGTGCCAGCAGCTTAACAGGAGCCTCCCGACTGTTTTTT. The chain is built from TRBV9 and TRBJ1-4, with a weak D call TRBD1 (5 bases). The V and J ends lost 4 bases and 13 bases respectively, with 17 bases between them. This CDR3 contains 13 residues. CDR1 and CDR2 (germline): SGDLS, YYNGEE.

The chain couples TRBV11-2 to TRBJ2-7, with 10 bases fitting TRBD1. This CDR3 spans 15 amino acids. J was trimmed by 5 bases and V by 2 bases; bases with no gene match: 6. Germline V CDR1 and CDR2: SGHAT, FQNNGV. CDR3: CASSLSGQGLDEQYV. The CDR3 DNA follows: TGTGCCAGCAGCTTATCGGGACAGGGGCTGGACGAGCAGTACGTC.

V usage is TRBV5-1 and J usage is TRBJ1-5; 8 bases match TRBD1. Germline lookup yields CDR1 SGHRS and CDR2 YFSETQ. After removal of 0 bases from V and 3 bases from J, the junction contained 2 bases not matched to a gene. The length of the CDR3 is 15 residues. CDR3 sequence reads: CASSLGDRSNQPQHF. CDR3 nucleotide sequence: TGCGCCAGCAGCTTGGGGGACAGGTCCAATCAGCCCCAGCATTTT. The full variable domain, its missing parts supplied by reference TRBV5-1 and TRBJ1-5, is KAGVTQTPRYLIKTRGQQVTLSCSPISGHRSVSWYQQTPGQGLQFLFEYFSETQRNKGNFPGRFSGRQFSNSRSEMNVSTLELGDSALYLCASSLGDRSNQPQHFGDGTRLSIL.

The chain employs TRBV14 and TRBJ1-3, with D maybe TRBD1 (5 bases). Per the germline V gene, CDR1 is SGHDN and CDR2 is FVKESK. The V and J ends lost 8 bases and 4 bases respectively, with 15 bases between them. This CDR3 comprises 14 residues. The CDR3 DNA reads TGTGCCAGCTCCCATGGGGGGTTCGGAAACACCATATATTTT. This gives the protein CASSHGGFGNTIYF. The full variable domain, completed using reference TRBV14 and TRBJ1-3, is EAGVTQFPSHSVIEKGQTVTLRCDPISGHDNLYWYRRVMGKEIKFLLHFVKESKQDESGMPNNRFLAERTGGTYSTLKVQPAELEDSGVYFCASSHGGFGNTIYFGEGSWLTVV.

This clone was observed once. This chain joins TRBV7-8 and TRBJ2-7, with no clear D. CDR3 length equals 15 residues. The V gene's germline CDR1 is SGHVS and CDR2 FQNEAQ. V lost 0 bases and J lost 1, with 10 bases in between. CDR3 coding DNA: TGTGCCAGCAGCTTAGCTCTCACATTGTCCTACGAGCAGTACGTC. Its translation is CASSLALTLSYEQYV.

The chain has TRBV7-8 and TRBJ1-5, with 7 bases fitting TRBD1. The J segment lost 1 base and the V segment lost 5 bases, leaving 11 bases of the junction unmatched. The germline V gene encodes CDR1 SGHVS and CDR2 FQNEAQ. The length of the CDR3 is 17 residues. CDR3 in amino acids: CASSQDRVGISNQPQHF. CDR3 nucleotides: TGTGCCAGCAGCCAAGACAGGGTTGGTATAAGCAATCAGCCCCAGCATTTT.

The chain combines TRBV3-1 (or the pseudogene TRBV3-2) with TRBJ2-6; D remains ambiguous. V lost 5 bases to trimming and J lost 4 bases, with 6 bases between them. In germline, CDR1 is LGHDT, CDR2 YNNKEL (reference sequence). The CDR3 spans 13 residues. The CDR3 sequence is CASSKQGANVLTF. The CDR3 DNA sequence: TGTGCCAGCAGCAAGCAAGGGGCCAACGTCCTGACTTTC.

This rearrangement joins TRBV7-9 to TRBJ2-2; 9 bases match TRBD2. The V gene's germline CDR1 is SEHNR and CDR2 FQNEAQ (reference sequence). The CDR3 covers 19 residues. Trimming cost V 1 base and J 0 bases; bases outside gene matches: 9. Here the CDR3 DNA reads TGTGCCAGCAGCTTAGATATAGCGGGGGCCTTCGCGAACACCGGGGAGCTGTTTTTT. Amino acid sequence: CASSLDIAGAFANTGELFF. Complete variable domain (other parts from reference TRBV7-9 and TRBJ2-2): DTGVSQNPRHKITKRGQNVTFRCDPISEHNRLYWYRQTLGQGPEFLTYFQNEAQLEKSRLLSDRFSAERPKGSFSTLEIQRTEQGDSAMYLCASSLDIAGAFANTGELFFGEGSRLTVL.

This clone was observed a handful of times. The chain couples TRBV5-6 to TRBJ1-6; 7 bases match TRBD1. CDR1 and CDR2 (germline): SGHDT, YYEEEE. This CDR3 contains 14 residues. V dropped 3 bases and J dropped 7; count of bases not matched to a gene: 4. Written as DNA, the CDR3 is TGTGCCAGCAGCTGGGGACAGCCAAATTCACCCCTCCACTTT. As protein: CASSWGQPNSPLHF.

This clone was found once. This CDR3 reads CASSIHTGNTEAFF. In nucleotides, the CDR3 is TGTGCCAGCAGCATTCATACAGGGAACACTGAAGCTTTCTTT. The V gene is TRBV7-2, the J gene TRBJ1-1, with D maybe TRBD1 (5 bases). Germline V gene data show CDR1 as SGHTA and CDR2 as FQGNSA. V lost 5 bases and J lost 1, with 11 bases in between. The CDR3 length is 14 residues.

This chain links TRBV5-1 with TRBJ2-3; 10 bases fit TRBD2. Germline CDR1 and CDR2: SGHRS and YFSETQ. This CDR3 has 16 amino acids. V gave up 4 bases and J gave up 2 bases; unmatched junction bases: 7. CDR3 coding DNA: TGCGCCAGCAGCCCACAAAGCGGGGGGGCCACAGATACGCAGTATTTT. Its protein product is CASSPQSGGATDTQYF.

The chain couples TRBV9 to TRBJ2-3; a weak D match, TRBD1 (5 bases). V was shortened by 4 bases and J by 9 bases, with 12 bases between the two germline ends. The CDR3 sequence is 12 residues long. Germline V gene data show CDR1 as SGDLS and CDR2 as YYNGEE. This CDR3 reads CASSLQGYTQYF. CDR3 nucleotide sequence: TGTGCCAGCAGCCTCCAGGGTTACACGCAGTATTTT.

The genes are TRBV18 and TRBJ2-1, with TRBD1 identical over 11 bases. The CDR3 loop spans 15 amino acids. J gave up 6 bases and V 6 bases, and 7 bases lay outside the gene matches. The germline gives CDR1 KGHSH, CDR2 LQKENI. The CDR3 DNA is TGTGCCAGCTCGCGGGGACAGGGGGTATTCAATGAGCAGTTCTTC. Its translation is CASSRGQGVFNEQFF.

The chain links TRBV18 to TRBJ1-1; D is unresolved. This CDR3 region has 16 residues. The germline V gene has CDR1 KGHSH and CDR2 LQKENI. Trimming removed 3 bases from V and 8 bases from J, with 22 bases in between. CDR3 bases: TGTGCCAGCTCACCGGCTTACTCCGGATCCACGGGGGAAGCTTTCTTT. It yields the protein CASSPAYSGSTGEAFF.

V usage is TRBV27 and J usage is TRBJ1-5; D is ambiguous. In germline, CDR1 is MNHEY, CDR2 SMNVEV (reference sequence). There are 14 residues in the CDR3. Trimming removed 5 bases at V and 4 bases at J, with 12 bases between. CDR3 coding DNA: TGTGCCAGCAGTCTTGGGGAGAGTAATCAGCCCCAGCATTTT. Translating it yields CASSLGESNQPQHF.

This clone was observed a handful of times. V and J are TRBV18 and TRBJ2-3, with D possibly TRBD2 on 6 matching bases. The V end lost 1 base, the J end lost 1 base, and 6 bases lay between the germline ends. CDR3 length equals 14 residues. The V gene's germline CDR1 is KGHSH and CDR2 LQKENI. The CDR3 DNA follows: TGTGCCAGCTCACCACTAGCGGGCACAGATACGCAGTATTTT. This sequence encodes CASSPLAGTDTQYF. The variable domain in full, with the rest retrieved from reference TRBV18 and TRBJ2-3, is NAGVMQNPRHLVRRRGQEARLRCSPMKGHSHVYWYRQLPEEGLKFMVYLQKENIIDESGMPKERFSAEFPKEGPSILRIQQVVRGDSAAYFCASSPLAGTDTQYFGPGTRLTVL.

The chain couples TRBV7-9 to TRBJ1-3; the D gene is possibly TRBD1 (5 bases). Germline V lookup: CDR1 SEHNR, CDR2 FQNEAQ (reference sequence). The CDR3 length is 15 residues. V was trimmed by 3 bases and J by 4 bases, leaving 13 bases between them. DNA of the CDR3: TGTGCCAGCAGCTTGCAGGGATCGGTCGGAAACACCATATATTTT. Residues: CASSLQGSVGNTIYF.